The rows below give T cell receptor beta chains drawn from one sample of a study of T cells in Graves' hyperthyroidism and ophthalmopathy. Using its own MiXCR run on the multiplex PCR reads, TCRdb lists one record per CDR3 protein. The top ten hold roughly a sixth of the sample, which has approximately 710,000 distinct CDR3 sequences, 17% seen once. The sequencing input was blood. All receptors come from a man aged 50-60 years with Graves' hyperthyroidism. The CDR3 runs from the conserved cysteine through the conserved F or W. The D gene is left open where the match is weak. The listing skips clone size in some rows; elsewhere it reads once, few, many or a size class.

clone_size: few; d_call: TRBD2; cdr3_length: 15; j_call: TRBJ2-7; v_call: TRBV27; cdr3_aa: CASRLLAGLSYEQYF; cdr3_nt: TGTGCCAGCAGACTACTAGCGGGGCTCTCCTACGAGCAGTACTTC
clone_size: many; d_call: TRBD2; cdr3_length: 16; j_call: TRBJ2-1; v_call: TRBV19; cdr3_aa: CASSMRSGISYNEQFF; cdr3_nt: TGTGCCAGTAGTATGAGGAGCGGGATCTCCTACAATGAGCAGTTCTTC
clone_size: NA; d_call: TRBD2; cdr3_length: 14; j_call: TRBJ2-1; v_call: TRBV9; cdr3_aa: CASSTGLSLFEQFF; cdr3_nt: TGTGCCAGCAGCACGGGACTATCCCTCTTTGAGCAGTTCTTC
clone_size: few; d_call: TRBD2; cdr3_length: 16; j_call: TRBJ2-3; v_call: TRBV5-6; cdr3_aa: CASSLQGLAGADTQYF; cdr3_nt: TGTGCCAGCAGCCTTCAGGGACTAGCGGGAGCAGATACGCAGTATTTT
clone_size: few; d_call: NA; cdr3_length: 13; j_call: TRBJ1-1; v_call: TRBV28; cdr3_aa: CASSLYLGTEAFF; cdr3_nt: TGTGCCAGCAGTTTATACCTGGGCACTGAAGCTTTCTTT
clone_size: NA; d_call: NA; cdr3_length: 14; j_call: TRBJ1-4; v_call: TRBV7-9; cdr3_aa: CASSLFQGNEKLFF; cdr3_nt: TGTGCCAGCAGCTTGTTCCAGGGTAATGAAAAACTGTTTTTT
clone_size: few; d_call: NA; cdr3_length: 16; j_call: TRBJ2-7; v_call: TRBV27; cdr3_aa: CASSHSGAGHSYEQYF; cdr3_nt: TGTGCCAGCAGCCACTCCGGGGCAGGGCACTCCTACGAGCAGTACTTC
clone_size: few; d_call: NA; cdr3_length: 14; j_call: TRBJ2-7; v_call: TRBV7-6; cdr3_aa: CASSLYPGTDEQYF; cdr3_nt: TGTGCCAGCAGCTTATACCCCGGAACGGACGAGCAGTACTTC
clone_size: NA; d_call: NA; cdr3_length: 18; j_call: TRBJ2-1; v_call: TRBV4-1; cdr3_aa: CGSSQDFRLVLRYNEQFF; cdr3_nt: TGCGGCAGCAGCCAAGATTTTCGACTGGTACTCCGATACAATGAGCAGTTCTTC
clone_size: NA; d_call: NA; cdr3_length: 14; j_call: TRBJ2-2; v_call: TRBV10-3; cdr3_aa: CATEDSGGTGELFF; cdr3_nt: TGTGCCACGGAGGACAGCGGAGGCACCGGGGAGCTGTTTTTT
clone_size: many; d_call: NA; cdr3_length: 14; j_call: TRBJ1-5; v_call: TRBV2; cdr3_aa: CASSERWGNQPQHF; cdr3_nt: TGTGCCAGCAGTGAACGGTGGGGCAATCAGCCCCAGCATTTT
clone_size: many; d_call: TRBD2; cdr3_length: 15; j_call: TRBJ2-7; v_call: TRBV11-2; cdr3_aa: CASTQRSGRAHEQYF; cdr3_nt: TGTGCCAGCACCCAGCGTAGCGGGAGGGCCCACGAGCAGTACTTC
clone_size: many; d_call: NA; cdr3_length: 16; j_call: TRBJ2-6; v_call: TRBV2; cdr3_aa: CASSEARQSGANVLTF; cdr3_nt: TGTGCCAGCAGTGAAGCGAGGCAGTCCGGGGCCAACGTCCTGACTTTC
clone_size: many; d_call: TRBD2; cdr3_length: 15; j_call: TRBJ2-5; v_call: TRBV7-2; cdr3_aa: CASSLGGGIQETQYF; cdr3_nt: TGTGCCAGCAGCTTAGGGGGAGGGATCCAAGAGACCCAGTACTTC
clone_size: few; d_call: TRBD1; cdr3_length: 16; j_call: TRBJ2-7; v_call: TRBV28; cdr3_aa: CASSNHGTAVSYEQYF; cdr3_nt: TGTGCCAGCAGCAACCATGGGACAGCCGTCTCCTACGAGCAGTACTTC
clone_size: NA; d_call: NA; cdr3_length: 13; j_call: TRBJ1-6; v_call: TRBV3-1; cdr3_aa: CASTPTGGSPLHF; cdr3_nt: TGTGCCAGCACCCCCACCGGCGGCTCACCCCTCCACTTT
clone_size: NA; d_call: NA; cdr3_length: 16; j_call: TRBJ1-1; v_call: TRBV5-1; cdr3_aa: CASSDPLYQSGTEAFF; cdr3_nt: TGCGCCAGCAGCGACCCTCTTTATCAGTCGGGGACTGAAGCTTTCTTT
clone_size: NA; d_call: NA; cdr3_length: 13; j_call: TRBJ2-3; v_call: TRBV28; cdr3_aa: CASTAGSTDTQYF; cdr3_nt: TGTGCCAGCACCGCAGGGAGCACAGATACGCAGTATTTT
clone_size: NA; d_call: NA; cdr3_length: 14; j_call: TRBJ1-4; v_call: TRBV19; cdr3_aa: CASSMGHGNEKLFF; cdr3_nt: TGTGCCAGTAGTATGGGACACGGTAATGAAAAACTGTTTTTT
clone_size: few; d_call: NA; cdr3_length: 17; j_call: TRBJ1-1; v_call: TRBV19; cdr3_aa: CASSTAGTARANTEAFF; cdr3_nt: TGTGCCAGTAGTACAGCAGGGACCGCAAGAGCGAACACTGAAGCTTTCTTT
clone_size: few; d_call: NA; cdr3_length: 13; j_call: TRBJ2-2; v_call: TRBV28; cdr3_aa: CASRSPLVGELFF; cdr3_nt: TGTGCCAGCAGATCCCCTCTTGTCGGGGAGCTGTTTTTT
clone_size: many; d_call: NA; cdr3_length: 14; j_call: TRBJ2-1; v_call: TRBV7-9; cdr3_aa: CASSLRTGNNEQFF; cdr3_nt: TGTGCCAGCAGCTTAAGGACCGGGAACAATGAGCAGTTCTTC
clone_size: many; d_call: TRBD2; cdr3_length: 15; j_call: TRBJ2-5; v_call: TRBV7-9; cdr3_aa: CASSSWIRREGTQYF; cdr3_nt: TGTGCCAGCAGCTCTTGGATCCGTAGGGAGGGGACCCAGTACTTC
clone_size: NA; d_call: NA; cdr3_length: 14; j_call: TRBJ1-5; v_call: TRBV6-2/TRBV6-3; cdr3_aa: CASSYSRGKQPQHF; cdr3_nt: TGTGCCAGCAGTTACTCGAGAGGGAAACAGCCCCAGCATTTT
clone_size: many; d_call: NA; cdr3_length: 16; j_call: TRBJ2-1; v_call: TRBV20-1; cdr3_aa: CSAPRTPQGLYNEQFF; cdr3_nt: TGCAGTGCTCCCCGGACCCCACAGGGTCTCTACAATGAGCAGTTCTTC
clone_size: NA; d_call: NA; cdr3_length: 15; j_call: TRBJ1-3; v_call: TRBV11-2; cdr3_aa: CASSSKPAGGNTIYF; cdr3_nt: TGTGCCAGCAGCTCCAAACCCGCGGGAGGAAACACTATATATTTT
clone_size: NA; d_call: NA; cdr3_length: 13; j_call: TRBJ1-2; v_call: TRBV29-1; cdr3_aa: CSVERGTHYGYTF; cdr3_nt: TGCAGCGTTGAGAGGGGAACACACTATGGCTACACCTTC
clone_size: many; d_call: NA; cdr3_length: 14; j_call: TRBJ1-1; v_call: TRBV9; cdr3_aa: CASSVEQVGPEAFF; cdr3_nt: TGTGCCAGCAGCGTAGAACAAGTGGGGCCAGAAGCTTTCTTT
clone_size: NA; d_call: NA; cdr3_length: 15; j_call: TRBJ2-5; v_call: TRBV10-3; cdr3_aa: CAISELWETRETQYF; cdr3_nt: TGTGCCATCAGTGAACTTTGGGAGACGAGAGAGACCCAGTACTTC
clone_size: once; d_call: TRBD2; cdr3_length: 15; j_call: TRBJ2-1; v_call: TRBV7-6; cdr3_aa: CASSLSGGRAIEQFF; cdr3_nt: TGTGCCAGCAGCTTATCTGGTGGGAGGGCCATTGAGCAGTTCTTC
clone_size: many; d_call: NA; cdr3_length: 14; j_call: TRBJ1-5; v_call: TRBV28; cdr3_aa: CASSRGLSNQPQHF; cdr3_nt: TGTGCCAGCAGTCGGGGACTTAGCAATCAGCCCCAGCATTTT
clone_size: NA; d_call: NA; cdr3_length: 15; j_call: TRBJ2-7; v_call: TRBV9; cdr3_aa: CASSSGTAGPYEQYF; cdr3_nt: TGTGCCAGCAGCTCCGGGACAGCGGGACCCTACGAGCAGTACTTC
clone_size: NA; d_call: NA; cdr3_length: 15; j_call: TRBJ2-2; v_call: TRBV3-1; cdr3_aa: CASSSRPTRTGELFF; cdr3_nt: TGTGCCAGCAGCTCTCGACCCACCCGCACCGGGGAGCTGTTTTTT
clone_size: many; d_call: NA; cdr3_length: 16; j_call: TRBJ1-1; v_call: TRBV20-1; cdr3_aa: CSAPPPTTSMNTEAFF; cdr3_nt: TGCAGTGCCCCTCCTCCTACTACTTCAATGAACACTGAAGCTTTCTTT
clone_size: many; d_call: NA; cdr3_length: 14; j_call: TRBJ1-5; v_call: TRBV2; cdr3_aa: CASKEDYSNQPQHF; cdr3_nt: TGTGCCAGCAAAGAGGACTATAGCAATCAGCCCCAGCATTTT
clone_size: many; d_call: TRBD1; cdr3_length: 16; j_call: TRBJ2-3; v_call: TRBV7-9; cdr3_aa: CASSSPGQRLTDTQYF; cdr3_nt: TGTGCCAGCAGCTCGCCGGGACAGAGGCTAACAGATACGCAGTATTTT
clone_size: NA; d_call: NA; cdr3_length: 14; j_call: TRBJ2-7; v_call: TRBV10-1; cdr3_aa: CASSEPDYPYEQYF; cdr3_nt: TGCGCCAGCAGTGAACCCGATTATCCCTACGAGCAGTACTTC
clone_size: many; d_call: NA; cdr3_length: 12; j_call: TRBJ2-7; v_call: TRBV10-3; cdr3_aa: CAISETLGEQYF; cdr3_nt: TGTGCCATCAGTGAGACGTTAGGGGAGCAGTACTTC
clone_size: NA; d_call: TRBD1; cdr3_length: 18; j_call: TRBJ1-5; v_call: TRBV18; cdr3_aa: CASSPGQGAKETNQPQHF; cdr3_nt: TGTGCCAGCTCACCGGGACAGGGGGCGAAAGAAACCAATCAGCCCCAGCATTTT
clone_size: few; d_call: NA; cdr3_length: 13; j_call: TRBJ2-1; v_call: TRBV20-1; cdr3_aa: CSARDGTHNEQFF; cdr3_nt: TGCAGTGCTAGAGACGGGACACACAATGAGCAGTTCTTC
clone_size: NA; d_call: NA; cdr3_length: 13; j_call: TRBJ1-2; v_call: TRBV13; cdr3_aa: CASSFSRNYGYTF; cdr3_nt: TGTGCCAGCAGCTTCTCACGGAACTATGGCTACACCTTC